The 9 T cell receptor beta chains presented below share a single source sample, sequenced in a study of T cells in Graves' hyperthyroidism and ophthalmopathy. Researchers amplified the TCR beta CDR3 regions from RNA transcripts. The primer set for the first-round RT-PCR of the TCR CDR3 was HTBI. TCRdb passed the multiplex PCR reads through MiXCR, listing each CDR3 protein once. The sample has around 560,000 distinct CDR3 sequences, 15% to 20% seen once. Input material: blood. The receptors stem from a woman younger than 35 with Graves' hyperthyroidism.

The chain is built from TRBV4-3 and TRBJ1-6, with TRBD1 matching 8 bases. Per germline, CDR1 LGHNA and CDR2 YSLEER. CDR3 size: 16 residues. V shed 5 bases, J shed 7 bases, and the junction held 10 bases outside the gene matches. CDR3 sequence reads: CASSYIQGESNSPLHF. The CDR3 DNA follows: TGCGCCAGCAGCTATATACAGGGGGAAAGCAATTCACCCCTCCACTTT.

This clonotype was recorded once. The chain employs TRBV24-1 and TRBJ2-3; the D is unclear. The germline gives CDR1 KGHDR, CDR2 SFDVKD. CDR3 length equals 13 residues. Trimming removed 7 bases at V and 3 bases at J, with 10 bases between. The CDR3 DNA is TGTGCCACCAGAGAGTTAAGGACAGATACGCAGTATTTT. This translates into CATRELRTDTQYF.

The sample holds a few counts of this clonotype. The V call is TRBV4-1, the J call TRBJ2-1, with TRBD2 matching 8 bases. The V and J ends lost 1 base and 7 bases, in that order; junction bases with no gene match: 6. Germline V gene sequence: CDR1 MGHRA, CDR2 YSYEKL. The CDR3 is 15 residues long. The CDR3 loop reads CASSQGGGRRNEQFF. The CDR3 DNA reads as TGCGCCAGCAGCCAAGGTGGCGGGAGGCGGAATGAGCAGTTCTTC.

This clonotype was observed a few times. The gene calls are TRBV12-3 or TRBV12-4 and TRBJ1-4, with 9 bases fitting TRBD1. Germline trimming cut 7 bases from V and 5 bases from J; bases unmatched to any gene: 5. The CDR3 is made up of 14 amino acids. CDR3 region: CASTDRGKNEKLFF. In nucleotides, the CDR3 is TGTGCCAGCACCGACAGGGGGAAGAATGAAAAACTGTTTTTT.

In this sample, this clonotype turned up many times. The chain employs TRBV7-8 and TRBJ1-2; D is unresolved. CDR3 length: 15 residues. The V end lost 1 base, the J end lost 1 base, and 10 bases lay between the germline ends. Germline CDR1 SGHVS, CDR2 FQNEAQ. The CDR3 is CASSLDGLGNYGYTF. CDR3 sequence (DNA): TGTGCCAGCAGCTTAGATGGGTTGGGTAACTATGGCTACACCTTC.

This clonotype was seen a few times. The chain combines TRBV4-2 with TRBJ2-1; 9 bases fit TRBD2. Trimming removed 6 bases from V and 6 bases from J; junction bases left unmatched: 6. The CDR3 is 14 residues long. CDR1 LGHNA and CDR2 YNFKEQ come from the germline V gene. CDR3: CASSTGTSINEQFF. The CDR3 region has the DNA TGTGCCAGCAGTACCGGGACTAGCATCAATGAGCAGTTCTTC.

This clonotype was seen at least ten times. The V and J genes are TRBV3-1 and TRBJ2-4; no definite D call. Germline CDR1 LGHDT, CDR2 YNNKEL (reference sequence). The CDR3 covers 15 residues. Trimming pared 3 bases from V and 2 bases from J, leaving 11 bases between. Here the CDR3 DNA reads TGTGCCAGCAGCCAGCTGTCCGGCACCAAAAACATTCAGTACTTC. The encoded protein is CASSQLSGTKNIQYF.

This chain joins TRBV5-1 and TRBJ2-2; D could derive from TRBD1 or TRBD2 (5 bases each). The CDR3 runs to 15 residues. V lost 1 base, J lost 4 bases, and 11 bases lay in between. The germline gives CDR1 SGHRS, CDR2 YFSETQ. CDR3 sequence: CASSLRQGATGELFF. CDR3 nucleotides: TGCGCCAGCAGCTTGAGGCAGGGAGCCACCGGGGAGCTGTTTTTT.

The V gene is TRBV13, the J gene TRBJ2-1; possible D gene TRBD2, 5 bases. Germline assignment: CDR1 PRHDT and CDR2 FYEKMQ (reference sequence). Trimming left V 2 bases short and J 1 base short, with 18 bases between. The CDR3 covers 18 residues. This CDR3 is CASSLIPGKGSSYNEQFF. CDR3 coding DNA: TGTGCCAGCAGCTTAATTCCGGGAAAGGGTAGTTCCTACAATGAGCAGTTCTTC.